This record covers a single T cell receptor (beta chain). Its antigen is unknown. Germline CDR1 LNHDA, CDR2 SQIVND (reference sequence). The length of the CDR3 is 13 residues. V was trimmed by 8 bases and J by 2 bases, leaving 12 bases between them. Generated by immunoSEQ multiplex PCR, the TCRdb table keeps only in-frame clones and is missing some. The table has about 120,000 clones, about 89% seen once. This entry is derived from a study of T cell responses to AZD1222 COVID-19 vaccine. Study at large: Second-dose groups at about 4 or about 12 weeks were pooled.

Study findings and constraints: Close to half of all spike-specific TCRs reportedly target regions of the variants that are unmutated. White British donors predominated, females outnumbered males, and clonal diversity was possibly underestimated. At study baseline, merely roughly 6 AZD1222 recipients were seropositive.

The rearrangement links TRBV19 to TRBJ1-2; TRBD1 might be the D (6 bases). This clonotype was sampled from an adult in good health. The sequenced sample was peripheral blood, obtained on day 0 of AZD1222 vaccination. The CDR3 sequence: CASVGQTNYGYTF. As DNA, the CDR3 is TGTGCCAGTGTCGGACAGACCAACTATGGCTACACCTTC. Supplemented by reference TRBV19 and TRBJ1-2, the full variable domain reads DGGITQSPKYLFRKEGQNVTLSCEQNLNHDAMYWYRQDPGQGLRLIYYSQIVNDFQKGDIAEGYSVSREKKESFPLTVTSAQKNPTAFYLCASVGQTNYGYTFGSGTRLTVV.